The next 14 T cell receptor beta chains were all read from a single sample in a study of molecular identifiers for immune sequencing clone quantification. TCRdb recomputed calls from the PCR reads with MiXCR, one row per CDR3 protein. The data contain about 320,000 distinct CDR3 sequences, 20% to 25% of them singletons. Sequenced input: naive CD8+ T cells from blood, with Jurkat cell RNA spiked in. Subset denoted: FACS-sorted CD8+CD4-CCR7+CD45RA+ naive T cells. All receptors derive from a human donor in good health. Some libraries in this study had Jurkat cell RNA spiked in.

This clonotype was seen at least ten times. The CDR3 sequence is CASMARGTNEKLFF. The CDR3, as DNA: TGTGCCAGTATGGCCAGGGGTACTAATGAAAAACTGTTTTTT. This chain connects TRBV19 to TRBJ1-4; perhaps TRBD1 as D (6 bases). V lost 7 bases and J lost 2, with 11 bases in between. The CDR3 is 14 amino acids. CDR1 is LNHDA, CDR2 SQIVND, per germline (reference sequence).

The genes are TRBV30 and TRBJ2-3; 7 nucleotides align to TRBD1. After removal of 3 bases from V and 5 bases from J, the junction contained 11 bases not matched to a gene. The V gene's germline CDR1 is GTSNPN and CDR2 SVGIG (reference sequence). This CDR3 comprises 15 residues. The CDR3 DNA sequence: TGTGCCTGGAGCTACCTAGGACAGGCGCTAGATACGCAGTATTTT. Amino acid sequence: CAWSYLGQALDTQYF.

This clonotype has at least ten counts. The chain joins TRBV4-3 to TRBJ1-5; 9 nucleotides align to TRBD1. Germline V CDR1 and CDR2: LGHNA, YSLEER. There are 18 residues in the CDR3. V gave up 0 bases and J gave up 5 bases; unmatched junction bases: 11. The CDR3 loop is CASSQEAFFRDRDQPQHF. Written as DNA, the CDR3 is TGCGCCAGCAGCCAAGAAGCATTTTTCCGGGACAGGGATCAGCCCCAGCATTTT.

In its sample, this clonotype was seen many times. This chain links TRBV6-5 with TRBJ2-7; D possibly corresponds to TRBD1 (6 bases). With 2 bases removed from V and 3 bases from J, the gap between germline ends came to 8 bases. Germline CDR1 MNHEY, CDR2 SVGAGI. This CDR3 is 13 amino acids long. Written as DNA, the CDR3 is TGTGCCAGCAGTTACCAACAGGGCTACGAGCAGTACTTC. It is translated as CASSYQQGYEQYF.

The V gene is TRBV2, the J gene TRBJ2-7, with TRBD1 matching 9 bases. The CDR3 loop spans 14 amino acids. Germline CDR1 reads SNHLY; CDR2 reads FYNNEI. V was clipped by 9 bases and J by 6 bases; unmatched bases: 12. CDR3 protein: CAREDRGSSSEQYF. CDR3 nucleotide sequence: TGTGCCAGGGAGGACAGGGGTTCTTCCAGCGAGCAGTACTTC.

A remark on this clonotype: Possible read error: a much larger clone is one base away. The V gene is TRBV5-1, the J gene TRBJ1-1; D is undetermined. Looked up from germline, CDR1 is SGHRS and CDR2 is YFSETQ. V gave up 1 base and J gave up 3 bases, with 10 bases separating them. This CDR3 spans 14 amino acids. CDR3 sequence (DNA): TGCGCCAGCAGCTTGTATAGACCGGACACTGAAGCTTTCTTT. Amino acids: CASSLYRPDTEAFF.

Concerning this clonotype: Being one base from a much bigger clone, this may be a read error. The chain combines TRBV5-1 with TRBJ2-7, with TRBD1 matching over 7 bases. This CDR3 region has 14 residues. CDR1 and CDR2 from the germline V gene are SGHRS and YFSETQ. In nucleotides, the CDR3 is TGCGTCAGCAACCCCCCGGGACAGAACTACGAGCAGTACTTC. Amino acids: CVSNPPGQNYEQYF.

The count of this clonotype is one. This clone may be a read error of a much larger clone one base away. The chain joins TRBV7-9 to TRBJ2-3, with a tentative D call TRBD2 (6 bases). V lost 3 bases and J lost 2, with 12 bases in between. The CDR3 contains 15 residues. Germline V CDR1 and CDR2: SEHNR, FQNEAQ (reference sequence). This chain's CDR3 is CASSLETRATDTQYF. The CDR3 DNA is TGTGCCAGCAGCTTGGAGACTAGAGCCACAGATACGCAGTATTTT. The full variable domain, in which reference TRBV7-9 and TRBJ2-3 provide the parts outside the CDR3, is DTGVSQNPRHKITKRGQNVTFRCDPISEHNRLYWYRQTLGQGPEFLTYFQNEAQLEKSRLLSDRFSAERPKGSFSTLEIQRTEQGDSAMYLCASSLETRATDTQYFGPGTRLTVL.

Remarks on this clonotype: A much larger clone lies a single base off, so this may be a read error. This chain joins TRBV6-5 and TRBJ2-1, with 9 bases that match TRBD2. The CDR3 consists of 16 residues. Germline loops: CDR1 MNHEY, CDR2 SVGAGI. The CDR3, as DNA: TGTGCCGGCAGTTACTCGGCGGGAGGGCCCTACAATGAGCAGTTCTTC. This sequence encodes CAGSYSAGGPYNEQFF.

This clonotype occurred a few times. The V and J genes are TRBV2 and TRBJ1-5, with D possibly matching TRBD1 (6 bases). The V gene lost 2 bases and the J gene lost 1 base, with 9 bases spanning the gap. The CDR3 is made up of 15 amino acids. CDR1 and CDR2 (germline): SNHLY, FYNNEI. The CDR3 loop reads CASSETGSSNQPQHF. As DNA, the CDR3 is TGTGCCAGCAGTGAAACAGGGTCGAGCAATCAGCCCCAGCATTTT.

In this sample, this clonotype turned up many times. V and J are TRBV29-1 and TRBJ2-7; D is possibly TRBD2 (5 bases). Trimming took off 8 bases at V and 3 bases at J, with 20 bases between the two ends. CDR1 and CDR2 from the germline V gene are SQVTM and ANQGSEA. The CDR3 spans 14 residues. For the CDR3, the DNA is TGCAGCCCCGCGGCGCAGCGGTCCCGCTACGAGCAGTACTTC. It specifies CSPAAQRSRYEQYF.

This clonotype was detected ten times or more. The rearrangement joins TRBV12-3 or TRBV12-4 to TRBJ1-3; no reliable D call. The CDR3 spans 13 residues. V lost 5 bases, J lost 4 bases, and 9 bases lay in between. For the CDR3, the DNA is TGTGCCAGCAGTCTAACCTTCGGAAACACCATATATTTT. Translating it yields CASSLTFGNTIYF.

Notes on this clonotype: This may be a read error: a much more frequent sequence differs by one nucleotide. The chain combines TRBV20-1 with TRBJ2-3; 8 bases are a match to TRBD2. Germline V CDR1 and CDR2: DFQATT, SNEGSKA (reference sequence). The CDR3 has 17 residues. Trimming removed 2 bases from V and 2 bases from J; junction bases left unmatched: 12. CDR3 DNA: TGCAGTGCTAGAATGAGCGGGGAGCGGGAGCTCACAGATACGCAGTATTTT. This translates into CSARMSGERELTDTQYF.

This clonotype was observed many times. The CDR3: CASRAGSVAKNIQYF. CDR3 coding DNA: TGTGCCAGCAGGGCGGGGTCGGTTGCCAAAAACATTCAGTACTTC. V usage is TRBV27 and J usage is TRBJ2-4, with D perhaps matching TRBD2 (6 bases). Looked up from germline, CDR1 is MNHEY and CDR2 is SMNVEV (reference sequence). V was cut by 6 bases and J by 1 base, with 13 bases left in between. The CDR3 loop spans 15 amino acids.